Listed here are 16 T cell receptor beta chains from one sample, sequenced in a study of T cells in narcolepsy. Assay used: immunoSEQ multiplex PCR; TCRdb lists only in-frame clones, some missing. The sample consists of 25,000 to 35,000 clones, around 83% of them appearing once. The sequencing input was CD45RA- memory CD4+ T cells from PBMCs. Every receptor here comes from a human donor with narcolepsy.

The CDR3 loop is CASTQTGGGNTIYF. DNA for the CDR3: TGTGCCAGCACCCAGACAGGGGGAGGAAACACCATATATTTT. The genes are TRBV28 and TRBJ1-3; TRBD1 matches at 9 bases. The germline CDR1 and CDR2 sequences are MDHEN and SYDVKM. After removal of 7 bases from V and 4 bases from J, the junction contained 5 bases not matched to a gene. There are 14 residues in the CDR3. Variable domain in full (rest from reference TRBV28 and TRBJ1-3): DVKVTQSSRYLVKRTGEKVFLECVQDMDHENMFWYRQDPGLGLRLIYFSYDVKMKEKGDIPEGYSVSREKKERFSLILESASTNQTSMYLCASTQTGGGNTIYFGEGSWLTVV.

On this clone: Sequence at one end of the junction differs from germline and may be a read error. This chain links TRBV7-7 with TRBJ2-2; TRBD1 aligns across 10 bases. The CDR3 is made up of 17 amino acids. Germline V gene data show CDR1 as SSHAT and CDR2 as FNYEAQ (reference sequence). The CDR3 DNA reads TGTGCTAGCAGCAGGCTTGGGACAGGGGTCATTGCCGGGGAGCTGTTTTTT. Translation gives CASSRLGTGVIAGELFF.

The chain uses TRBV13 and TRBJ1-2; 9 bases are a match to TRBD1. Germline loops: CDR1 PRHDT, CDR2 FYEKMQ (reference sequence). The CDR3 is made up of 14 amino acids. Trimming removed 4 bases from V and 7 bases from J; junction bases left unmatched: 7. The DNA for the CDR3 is TGTGCCAGCAGCTCCTCACAGGGGGCGGTTGGCTACACCTTC. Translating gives CASSSSQGAVGYTF.

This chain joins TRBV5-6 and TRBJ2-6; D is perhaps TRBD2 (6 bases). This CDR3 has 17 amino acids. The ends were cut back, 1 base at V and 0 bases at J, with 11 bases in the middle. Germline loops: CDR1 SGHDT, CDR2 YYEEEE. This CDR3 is CASSLWDWFSGANVLTF. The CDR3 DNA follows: TGTGCCAGCAGCTTGTGGGACTGGTTCTCTGGGGCCAACGTCCTGACTTTC.

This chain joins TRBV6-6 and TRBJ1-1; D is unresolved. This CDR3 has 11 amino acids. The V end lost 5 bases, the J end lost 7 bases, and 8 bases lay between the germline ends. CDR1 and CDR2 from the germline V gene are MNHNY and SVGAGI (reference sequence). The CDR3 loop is CASSTIDEAFF. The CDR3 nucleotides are TGTGCCAGCAGTACCATTGATGAAGCTTTCTTT.

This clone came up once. The CDR3 here is CSVLPGPHWGGRQGEQFF. As DNA, the CDR3 is TGCAGCGTGCTCCCGGGGCCCCACTGGGGGGGGAGGCAGGGTGAGCAGTTCTTC. V usage is TRBV29-1 and J usage is TRBJ2-1; 7 nucleotides agree with TRBD2. V lost 6 bases and J lost 9; bases outside the gene matches: 26. Per the germline V gene, CDR1 is SQVTM and CDR2 is ANQGSEA. The CDR3 runs 18 residues.

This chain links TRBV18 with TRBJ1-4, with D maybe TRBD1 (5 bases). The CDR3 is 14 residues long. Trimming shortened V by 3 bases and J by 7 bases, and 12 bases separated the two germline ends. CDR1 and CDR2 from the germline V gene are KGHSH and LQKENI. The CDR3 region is CASSPMGDGEKLFF. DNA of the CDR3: TGTGCCAGCTCACCTATGGGGGACGGTGAAAAACTGTTTTTT.

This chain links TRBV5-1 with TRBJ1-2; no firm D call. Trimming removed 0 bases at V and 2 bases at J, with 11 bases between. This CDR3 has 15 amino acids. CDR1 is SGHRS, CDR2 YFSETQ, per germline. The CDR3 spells CASSLDLGRNYGYTF. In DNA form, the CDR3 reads TGCGCCAGCAGCTTGGATTTAGGCAGAAACTATGGCTACACCTTC.

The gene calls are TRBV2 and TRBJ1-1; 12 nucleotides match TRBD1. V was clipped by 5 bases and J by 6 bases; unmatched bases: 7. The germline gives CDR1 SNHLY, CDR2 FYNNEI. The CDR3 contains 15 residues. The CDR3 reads CASSKLGTGGSEAFF. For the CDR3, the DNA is TGTGCCAGCAGTAAGCTAGGGACAGGGGGCTCTGAAGCTTTCTTT.

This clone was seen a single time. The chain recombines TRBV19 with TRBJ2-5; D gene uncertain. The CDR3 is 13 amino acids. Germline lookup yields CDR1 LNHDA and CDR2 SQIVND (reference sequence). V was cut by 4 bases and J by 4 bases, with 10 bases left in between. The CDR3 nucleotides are TGTGCCAGTAGTACTCAAGGCTTAGAGACCCAGTACTTC. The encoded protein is CASSTQGLETQYF.

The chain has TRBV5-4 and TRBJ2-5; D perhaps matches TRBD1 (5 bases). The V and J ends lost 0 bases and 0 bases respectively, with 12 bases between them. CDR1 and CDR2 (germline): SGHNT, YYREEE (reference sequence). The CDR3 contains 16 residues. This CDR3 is CASSLGQGSYQETQYF. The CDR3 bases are TGTGCCAGCAGCTTGGGGCAGGGTTCATACCAAGAGACCCAGTACTTC.

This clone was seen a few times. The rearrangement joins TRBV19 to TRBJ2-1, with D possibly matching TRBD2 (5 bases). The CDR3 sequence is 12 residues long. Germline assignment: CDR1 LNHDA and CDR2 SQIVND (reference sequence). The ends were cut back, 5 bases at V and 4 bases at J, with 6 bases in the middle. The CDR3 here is CASSERYNEQFF. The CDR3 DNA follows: TGTGCCAGTAGTGAGCGGTACAATGAGCAGTTCTTC.

The CDR3 here is CASSTLAVIGTDTQYF. For the CDR3, the DNA is TGTGCCAGCAGCACCCTAGCGGTGATTGGCACAGATACGCAGTATTTT. The chain has TRBV5-6 and TRBJ2-3; 7 bases map to TRBD2. V lost 4 bases, J lost 1 base, and 9 bases stayed unmatched. The CDR3 consists of 16 residues. Germline lookup yields CDR1 SGHDT and CDR2 YYEEEE.

Here the CDR3 reads CASSVQYGAYEQYF. DNA of the CDR3: TGTGCCAGTAGTGTGCAATACGGGGCTTACGAGCAGTACTTC. The V call is TRBV19, the J call TRBJ2-7; either TRBD1 or TRBD2 may fit D (5 bases each). Germline V gives CDR1 LNHDA, CDR2 SQIVND (reference sequence). CDR3 length equals 14 residues. The ends were cut back, 5 bases at V and 4 bases at J, with 15 bases in the middle.

CDR3 residues: CASSPTASTDTQYF. CDR3 DNA sequence: TGTGCCAGCAGCCCGACAGCCTCCACAGATACGCAGTATTTT. The chain uses TRBV13 and TRBJ2-3; maybe TRBD1 (5 bases). CDR1 PRHDT and CDR2 FYEKMQ come from the germline V gene (reference sequence). CDR3 size: 14 residues. Trimming stripped 5 bases from V and 2 bases from J, with 11 bases between.

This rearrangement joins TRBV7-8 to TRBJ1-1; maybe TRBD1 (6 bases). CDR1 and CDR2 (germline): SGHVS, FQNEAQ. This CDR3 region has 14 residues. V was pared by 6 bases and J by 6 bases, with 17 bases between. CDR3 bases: TGTGCCAGCAGGGTACAGGGTTTGGGGGCTGAAGCTTTCTTT. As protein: CASRVQGLGAEAFF.